These 25 T cell receptor beta chains originate from one sample sequenced in a study of human T cells and chemical hapten exposure. Time point described: patch test 1, 2 weeks after DPC sensitization. As for treatment: therapeutic diphenylcyclopropenone sensitization with weekly scalp DPC. Using its own MiXCR run on the RACE reads, TCRdb lists one record per CDR3 protein. The sample carries a few hundred thousand distinct CDR3 sequences, roughly 4.8% recorded once. Sequencing was performed on whole blood, taken in connection with sensitization to the hapten diphenylcyclopropenone (DPC). The receptors come from a woman aged 45-60 years with alopecia areata. Some clones in this sample may be carry-over from other donors' samples.

This clonotype occurred many times. The V gene is TRBV12-3 or TRBV12-4, the J gene TRBJ2-1; D is possibly TRBD2 (6 bases). V was cut by 5 bases and J by 7 bases, with 12 bases left in between. The CDR3 has 13 amino acids. Here the CDR3 reads CASSVLALNEQFF. The CDR3, as DNA: TGTGCCAGCAGTGTTCTAGCGCTGAATGAGCAGTTCTTC.

This clonotype was observed at least ten times. The chain combines TRBV11-1 with TRBJ2-2; D ambiguous. Germline assignment: CDR1 SGHAT and CDR2 FQDESV (reference sequence). Trimming took 1 base from V and 6 from J, leaving 9 bases between them. The CDR3 runs 14 residues. In nucleotides, the CDR3 is TGTGCCAGCAGCTTAGGAGGCAGCGCCGGGGAGCTGTTTTTT. It encodes CASSLGGSAGELFF. Full variable domain (outside the CDR3, taken from reference TRBV11-1 and TRBJ2-2): EAEVAQSPRYKITEKSQAVAFWCDPISGHATLYWYRQILGQGPELLVQFQDESVVDDSQLPKDRFSAERLKGVDSTLKIQPAELGDSAMYLCASSLGGSAGELFFGEGSRLTVL.

This clonotype was recorded at least ten times. This chain links TRBV20-1 with TRBJ2-7; 10 nucleotides line up with TRBD2. The CDR3 is 13 amino acids. J gave up 0 bases and V 5 bases, and 1 base lay outside the gene matches. Germline CDR1 reads DFQATT; CDR2 reads SNEGSKA (reference sequence). As DNA, the CDR3 is TGCAGTGCTCCTAGCGGGAGCTCCTACGAGCAGTACTTC. It yields the protein CSAPSGSSYEQYF.

This clonotype was detected only a few times. The rearrangement joins TRBV2 to TRBJ2-2, with a tentative D call TRBD1 (6 bases). CDR3 length equals 15 residues. Germline V gene data show CDR1 as SNHLY and CDR2 as FYNNEI. The V gene lost 7 bases and the J gene lost 1 base, with 13 bases spanning the gap. The CDR3 DNA reads as TGTGCCAGCACCCCGGGACATCTGAACACCGGGGAGCTGTTTTTT. Protein sequence: CASTPGHLNTGELFF. The full variable domain, with the rest looked up from reference TRBV2 and TRBJ2-2, is EPEVTQTPSHQVTQMGQEVILRCVPISNHLYFYWYRQILGQKVEFLVSFYNNEISEKSEIFDDQFSVERPDGSNFTLKIRSTKLEDSAMYFCASTPGHLNTGELFFGEGSRLTVL.

This clonotype was counted a few times. V usage is TRBV5-6 and J usage is TRBJ2-5, with 7 bases matching TRBD2. There are 18 residues in the CDR3. Losses at the gene ends were 0 bases for V and 3 bases for J; bases not matched to a gene: 14. CDR1 is SGHDT and CDR2 is YYEEEE in the germline V gene. This CDR3 is CASSLVRAASGLEETQYF. The CDR3 coding sequence is TGTGCCAGCAGCTTGGTTAGGGCGGCTAGCGGTTTAGAAGAGACCCAGTACTTC.

This clonotype was picked up a small number of times. The chain employs TRBV29-1 and TRBJ1-1; D uncertain. This CDR3 comprises 12 residues. With 6 bases removed from V and 2 bases from J, the gap between germline ends came to 10 bases. Per the germline V gene, CDR1 is SQVTM and CDR2 is ANQGSEA. This CDR3 is CSVRTGNTEAFF. Written as DNA, the CDR3 is TGCAGCGTCAGGACGGGAAACACTGAAGCTTTCTTT.

In its sample, this clonotype was seen many times. This chain links TRBV6-2 or TRBV6-3 with TRBJ1-1; the D gene is possibly TRBD1 (6 bases). CDR1 and CDR2 (germline): MNHEY, SVGEGT. Between the trimmed V and J ends, which lost 5 bases and 0 bases, there was a span of 10 bases. The CDR3 contains 14 residues. The CDR3 nucleotides read TGTGCCAGCAGTACGGGACACATGAACACTGAAGCTTTCTTT. It encodes CASSTGHMNTEAFF.

The CDR3 sequence: CASSSDSPRLYEQYF. DNA for the CDR3: TGTGCCAGCAGCTCCGACAGCCCCCGACTCTACGAGCAGTACTTC. This chain links TRBV7-9 with TRBJ2-7; D is possibly TRBD1 (5 bases). Germline-derived CDR1 and CDR2 are SEHNR and FQNEAQ (reference sequence). V dropped 4 bases and J dropped 3 bases, with 16 bases sitting between them. The CDR3 covers 15 residues.

The table lists this clonotype with many counts. The V gene is TRBV20-1, the J gene TRBJ1-6; 7 nucleotides agree with TRBD1. From germline, CDR1 is DFQATT and CDR2 SNEGSKA (reference sequence). The CDR3 is 12 residues long. The V gene end was trimmed by 8 bases and the J gene end by 11 bases; junction bases not matched to a gene: 9. DNA of the CDR3: TGCAGTTTAAGACAGGGCGAGGCACCCCTCCACTTT. It yields the protein CSLRQGEAPLHF.

This clonotype was counted many times. This rearrangement joins TRBV24-1 to TRBJ1-1; 9 nucleotides agree with TRBD1. V lost 10 bases to trimming and J lost 4 bases; unmatched junction nucleotides: 6. This CDR3 has 13 amino acids. Germline-derived CDR1 and CDR2 are KGHDR and SFDVKD. CDR3 region: CATPGTGRTEAFF. The DNA for the CDR3 is TGTGCCACTCCGGGGACAGGGCGCACTGAAGCTTTCTTT.

This clonotype was observed a few times. This chain joins TRBV7-8 and TRBJ1-2, with no clear D. This CDR3 comprises 14 residues. CDR1 SGHVS and CDR2 FQNEAQ come from the germline V gene. V was cut by 6 bases and J by 1 base, with 12 bases left in between. Written as DNA, the CDR3 is TGTGCCAGCAGGGGTGCATTAAGTAACTATGGCTACACCTTC. This gives the protein CASRGALSNYGYTF.

Ten or more counts support this clonotype. V usage is TRBV15 and J usage is TRBJ2-7, with a tentative D call TRBD1 (5 bases). The CDR3 has 16 amino acids. The V gene's germline CDR1 is LNHNV and CDR2 YYDKDF (reference sequence). V gave up 0 bases and J gave up 2 bases, with 14 bases separating them. The chain's CDR3 is CATSRDTGLGTYEQYF. The CDR3 DNA reads TGTGCCACCAGCAGAGATACAGGCCTTGGGACCTACGAGCAGTACTTC. Drawing the rest from reference TRBV15 and TRBJ2-7, the complete variable domain is DAMVIQNPRYQVTQFGKPVTLSCSQTLNHNVMYWYQQKSSQAPKLLFHYYDKDFNNEADTPDNFQSRRPNTSFCFLDIRSPGLGDTAMYLCATSRDTGLGTYEQYFGPGTRLTVT.

This clonotype was recorded a few times. The chain recombines TRBV11-3 with TRBJ1-1; a possible D gene is TRBD1 (6 bases). Trimming pared 5 bases from V and 7 bases from J, leaving 23 bases between. Germline V gene data show CDR1 as SGHNT and CDR2 as YENEEA. This CDR3 region has 16 residues. CDR3 amino acids: CASSVSLGGGEGEAFF. CDR3 coding DNA: TGTGCCAGCAGCGTCTCTTTGGGGGGCGGAGAGGGTGAAGCTTTCTTT.

The table lists this clonotype with many counts. The chain joins TRBV12-3 or TRBV12-4 to TRBJ1-4; 7 nucleotides match TRBD1. This CDR3 has 14 residues. V lost 5 bases and J lost 5; bases outside the gene matches: 5. In DNA, the CDR3 is TGTGCCAGCAGTCAACAGGGGAGGAATGAAAAACTGTTTTTT. Translation gives CASSQQGRNEKLFF.

The chain recombines TRBV27 with TRBJ1-1, with D possibly being TRBD1 (6 bases). CDR1 and CDR2 from the germline V gene are MNHEY and SMNVEV (reference sequence). V was shortened by 5 bases and J by 3 bases, with 16 bases between the two germline ends. The CDR3 has 15 residues. DNA for the CDR3: TGTGCCAGCAGTCTTTCCTTTGGACAGTACACTGAAGCTTTCTTT. This translates into CASSLSFGQYTEAFF.

The chain is built from TRBV20-1 and TRBJ1-3; weak D call: TRBD1 (5 bases). The CDR3 has 14 amino acids. The germline CDR1 and CDR2 sequences are DFQATT and SNEGSKA (reference sequence). V was shortened by 6 bases and J by 0 bases, with 12 bases between the two germline ends. The CDR3 DNA reads TGCAGTGCGCAAGACAGTATCTCTGGAAACACCATATATTTT. Translating gives CSAQDSISGNTIYF.

This clonotype has a count of ten or more. The rearrangement uses TRBV28 and TRBJ2-3, with a tentative D call TRBD2 (5 bases). The CDR3 length is 14 residues. Germline CDR1 is MDHEN and CDR2 is SYDVKM. Trimming cost V 2 bases and J 2 bases, with 8 bases left between them. In DNA form, the CDR3 reads TGTGCCAGCAGTTTACCGGGATTCACAGATACGCAGTATTTT. This codes for CASSLPGFTDTQYF.

This clonotype was picked up many times. V and J are TRBV12-3 or TRBV12-4 and TRBJ2-7, with 10 positions matching TRBD2. With V trimmed by 5 bases and J by 3 bases, 7 bases remained unmatched. The CDR3 has 15 amino acids. CDR3 amino acids: CASSLRASGSYEQYF. The CDR3 coding sequence is TGTGCCAGCAGTCTCCGGGCTAGCGGGAGCTACGAGCAGTACTTC.

This clonotype was seen ten or more times. The rearrangement joins TRBV10-3 to TRBJ2-1, with TRBD2 matching 13 bases. There are 16 residues in the CDR3. J lost 6 bases, V lost 4 bases, and 6 bases had no gene match. From germline, CDR1 is ENHRY and CDR2 SYGVKD. The CDR3 region is CAISVGTSGTRNEQFF. CDR3 in DNA: TGTGCCATCAGTGTCGGGACTAGCGGGACTCGCAATGAGCAGTTCTTC.

This clonotype turned up a few times. This sequence joins TRBV6-5 and TRBJ1-6, with TRBD1 identical over 8 bases. Germline trimming cut 6 bases from V and 5 bases from J; bases unmatched to any gene: 6. The germline CDR1 and CDR2 sequences are MNHEY and SVGAGI. The CDR3 covers 15 residues. CDR3 region: CASRGDRGNNSPLHF. The CDR3 bases are TGTGCCAGCAGGGGTGACAGGGGTAATAATTCACCCCTCCACTTT.

This clonotype was seen at least ten times. The gene calls are TRBV28 and TRBJ1-2, with 7 bases aligning to TRBD1. Germline V lookup: CDR1 MDHEN, CDR2 SYDVKM. V lost 9 bases and J lost 8; bases outside the gene matches: 12. The CDR3 covers 13 residues. CDR3 bases: TGTGCCAGTCAGACAGGGTCAGAGGGCGGCTACACCTTC. Its translation: CASQTGSEGGYTF.

This clonotype was seen repeatedly, ten times or more. The chain joins TRBV4-3 to TRBJ2-1, with a tentative D call TRBD1 (5 bases). CDR1 and CDR2 (germline): LGHNA, YSLEER. The CDR3 loop spans 15 amino acids. Trimming cost V 4 bases and J 5 bases, with 15 bases left between them. CDR3 DNA sequence: TGCGCCAGCAGCCTCGCAGGGTTCGGAGACAATGAGCAGTTCTTC. Protein sequence: CASSLAGFGDNEQFF.

This clonotype was observed at least ten times. The chain combines TRBV7-2 with TRBJ2-1; D is tentatively TRBD1 or TRBD2 (5 bases each). CDR3 length: 15 amino acids. CDR1 SGHTA and CDR2 FQGNSA come from the germline V gene. V dropped 3 bases and J dropped 1 base, with 10 bases sitting between them. The CDR3 nucleotides are TGTGCCAGCAGCTTTGGCAGGGAGTCCTACAATGAGCAGTTCTTC. Translated: CASSFGRESYNEQFF.

This clonotype was picked up many times. This chain links TRBV5-5 with TRBJ1-2; D gene unclear. Germline V lookup: CDR1 SGHKS, CDR2 YYEKEE (reference sequence). The length of the CDR3 is 12 residues. V was clipped by 5 bases and J by 8 bases, with 13 bases between them. The CDR3 DNA reads TGTGCCAGCAGTTTTGACGGGGAAGGCTACACCTTC. Encoded protein: CASSFDGEGYTF. Drawing the rest from reference TRBV5-5 and TRBJ1-2, the complete variable domain is DAGVTQSPTHLIKTRGQQVTLRCSPISGHKSVSWYQQVLGQGPQFIFQYYEKEERGRGNFPDRFSARQFPNYSSELNVNALLLGDSALYLCASSFDGEGYTFGSGTRLTVV.

The sample holds many counts of this clonotype. V and J are TRBV6-5 and TRBJ2-1, with TRBD2 identical over 14 bases. The germline gives CDR1 MNHEY, CDR2 SVGAGI. This CDR3 has 16 amino acids. Unmatched junction bases numbered 4, after V lost 4 bases and J lost 5 bases. DNA for the CDR3: TGTGCCAGCAGTTCTCGGACTAGCGGGAGGAACAATGAGCAGTTCTTC. Protein product: CASSSRTSGRNNEQFF.